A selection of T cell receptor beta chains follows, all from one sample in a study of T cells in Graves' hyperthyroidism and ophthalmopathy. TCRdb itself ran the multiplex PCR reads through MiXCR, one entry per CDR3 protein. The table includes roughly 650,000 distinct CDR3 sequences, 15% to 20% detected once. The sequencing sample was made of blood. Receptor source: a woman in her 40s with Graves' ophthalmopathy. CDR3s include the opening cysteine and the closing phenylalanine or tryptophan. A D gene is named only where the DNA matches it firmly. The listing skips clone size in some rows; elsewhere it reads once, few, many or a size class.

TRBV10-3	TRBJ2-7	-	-	CAISESPYEQYF	TGTGCCATCAGTGAGTCCCCCTACGAGCAGTACTTC
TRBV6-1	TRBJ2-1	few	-	CASSTRGADYNEQFF	TGTGCCAGCAGTACTCGGGGGGCCGATTACAATGAGCAGTTCTTC
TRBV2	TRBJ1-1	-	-	CASSEVEGNTEAFF	TGTGCCAGCAGTGAAGTGGAAGGGAACACTGAAGCTTTCTTT
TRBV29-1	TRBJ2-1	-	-	CSVEGWADYNEQFF	TGCAGCGTTGAAGGGTGGGCGGATTACAATGAGCAGTTCTTC
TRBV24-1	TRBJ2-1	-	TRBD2	CATSDSWRGFLHNEQFF	TGTGCCACCAGTGATTCTTGGCGGGGGTTTTTACACAATGAGCAGTTCTTC
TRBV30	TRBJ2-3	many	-	CAWGGGWTSTDTQYF	TGTGCCTGGGGTGGCGGCTGGACTAGCACAGATACGCAGTATTTT
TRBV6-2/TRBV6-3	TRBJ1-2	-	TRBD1	CASSFSSQGDYGYTF	TGTGCCAGCAGTTTCTCTTCACAGGGGGACTATGGCTACACCTTC
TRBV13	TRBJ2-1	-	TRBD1	CASSRQIVADRGKLYNEQFF	TGTGCCAGCAGCCGCCAAATAGTCGCTGACAGGGGAAAGTTGTACAATGAGCAGTTCTTC
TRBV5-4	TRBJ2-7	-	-	CASSFGSVNEQYF	TGTGCCAGCAGCTTTGGAAGTGTTAACGAGCAGTACTTC
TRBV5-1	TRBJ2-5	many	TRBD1	CASSLGQGLETQYF	TGCGCCAGCAGCTTGGGACAGGGGTTGGAGACCCAGTACTTC
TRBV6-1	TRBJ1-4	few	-	CASSVWGTNEKLFF	TGTGCCAGCAGTGTTTGGGGAACTAATGAAAAACTGTTTTTT
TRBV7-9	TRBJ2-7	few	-	CASSLEGTAKAYEQYF	TGTGCCAGCAGCCTAGAAGGTACAGCGAAAGCCTACGAGCAGTACTTC
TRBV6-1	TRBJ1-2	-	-	CASSPQQGYGYTF	TGTGCCAGCAGCCCCCAACAGGGCTATGGCTACACCTTC
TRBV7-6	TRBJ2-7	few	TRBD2	CASSLPAGGPENAYEQYF	TGTGCCAGCAGCTTACCAGCGGGAGGACCCGAAAATGCCTACGAGCAGTACTTC
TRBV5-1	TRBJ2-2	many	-	CASSLARSAGTENTGELFF	TGCGCCAGCAGCTTGGCCCGATCTGCCGGGACCGAGAACACCGGGGAGCTGTTTTTT
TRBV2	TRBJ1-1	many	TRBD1	CARESGGNLNTEAFF	TGTGCCAGAGAATCAGGGGGCAATCTGAACACTGAAGCTTTCTTT
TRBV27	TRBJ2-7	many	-	CASSSWTRSAHYEQYF	TGTGCCAGCAGCTCCTGGACCAGGTCGGCTCACTACGAGCAGTACTTC
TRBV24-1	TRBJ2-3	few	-	CATSDRPGTQYF	TGTGCCACCAGTGATCGACCTGGTACGCAGTATTTT
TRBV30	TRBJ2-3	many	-	CAWSEGVLTDTQYF	TGTGCCTGGAGTGAGGGGGTTCTCACAGATACGCAGTATTTT
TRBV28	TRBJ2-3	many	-	CASSPRAALDTQYF	TGTGCCAGCAGTCCCCGTGCCGCCCTAGATACGCAGTATTTT
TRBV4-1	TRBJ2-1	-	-	CASSQVLSREQFF	TGCGCCAGCAGCCAAGTCCTTAGTAGGGAGCAGTTCTTC
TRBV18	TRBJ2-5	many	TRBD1	CASSLPTGGGETQYF	TGTGCCAGCTCACTGCCGACAGGGGGAGGAGAGACCCAGTACTTC
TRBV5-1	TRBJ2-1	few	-	CASSYGGVLGAKQFF	TGCGCCAGCAGCTACGGAGGGGTTCTGGGGGCGAAGCAGTTCTTC
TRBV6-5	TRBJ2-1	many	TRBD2	CASSYGTSGAADNEQFF	TGTGCCAGCAGTTACGGAACTAGCGGGGCTGCCGACAATGAGCAGTTCTTC
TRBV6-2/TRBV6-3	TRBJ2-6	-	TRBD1	CASSYSGRTGGSSGANVLTF	TGTGCCAGCAGTTACTCTGGGAGGACAGGGGGATCCTCTGGGGCCAACGTCCTGACTTTC
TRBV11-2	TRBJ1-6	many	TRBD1	CASSAGTGMSPLHF	TGTGCCAGCAGCGCCGGGACAGGGATGTCACCCCTCCACTTT
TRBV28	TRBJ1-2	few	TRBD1	CASSTGQGRYGYTF	TGTGCCAGCAGCACTGGACAGGGCAGATATGGCTACACCTTC
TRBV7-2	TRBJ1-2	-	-	CASSLTGHSNYGYTF	TGTGCCAGCAGCCTTACGGGACATTCTAACTATGGCTACACCTTC
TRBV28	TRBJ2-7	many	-	CASSLSPSYEQYF	TGTGCCAGCAGCTTATCACCTTCCTACGAGCAGTACTTC
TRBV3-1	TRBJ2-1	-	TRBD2	CASSRGTSGRPGNNEQFF	TGTGCCAGCAGCCGGGGGACTAGCGGGCGTCCAGGCAACAATGAGCAGTTCTTC
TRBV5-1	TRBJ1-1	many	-	CASSSGGTGNTEAFF	TGCGCCAGCAGCTCGGGAGGGACGGGGAACACTGAAGCTTTCTTT
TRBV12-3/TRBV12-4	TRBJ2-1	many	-	CASSLDYGWGEQFF	TGTGCCAGCAGTTTGGACTATGGATGGGGTGAGCAGTTCTTC
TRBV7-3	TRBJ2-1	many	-	CASSLSLAGEQFF	TGTGCCAGCAGCTTAAGTTTAGCCGGTGAGCAGTTCTTC
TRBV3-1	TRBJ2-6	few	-	CASRDESGANVLTF	TGTGCCAGCAGGGACGAGTCTGGGGCCAACGTCCTGACTTTC
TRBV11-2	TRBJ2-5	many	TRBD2	CASSSLAGAYQETQYF	TGTGCCAGCAGCTCATTAGCGGGGGCGTACCAAGAGACCCAGTACTTC
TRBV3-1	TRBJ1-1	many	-	CASSQEAGSTEAFF	TGTGCCAGCAGCCAAGAGGCAGGGAGCACTGAAGCTTTCTTT
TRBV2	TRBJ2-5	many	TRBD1	CASKLQGARETQYF	TGTGCCAGCAAACTACAGGGGGCGCGAGAGACCCAGTACTTC
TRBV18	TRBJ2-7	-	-	CASSRDDYEQYF	TGTGCCAGCTCCCGCGACGACTACGAGCAGTACTTC
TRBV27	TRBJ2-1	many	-	CASSATLDWSSYNEQFF	TGTGCCAGCAGTGCCACATTAGACTGGAGCTCCTACAATGAGCAGTTCTTC
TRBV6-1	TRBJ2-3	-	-	CASTRQLGTDTQYF	TGTGCCAGCACCCGACAGCTTGGCACAGATACGCAGTATTTT
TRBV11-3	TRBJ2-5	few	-	CASSSGRGGEETQYF	TGTGCCAGCAGCTCGGGGAGGGGGGGCGAAGAGACCCAGTACTTC